Listed here are 25 T cell receptor beta chains from one sample, sequenced in a study of cytomegalovirus exposure and HLA in healthy donors. Use of 60 Vbeta and 13 Jbeta primers characterized the PCR. Sequencing used immunoSEQ multiplex PCR; TCRdb keeps in-frame clones, though not all of them. This table has about 62,000 clones, more than 80% appearing once. Input material: PBMCs. All receptors come from a woman between 25 and 40 years old in good health and CMV-seronegative.

A single count supports this clone. This rearrangement joins TRBV18 to TRBJ2-5; 8 nucleotides align to TRBD2. The CDR3 is 18 amino acids. Germline V gives CDR1 KGHSH, CDR2 LQKENI. The V segment lost 2 bases and the J segment 0 bases; nucleotides outside the gene matches: 11. Here the CDR3 DNA reads TGTGCCAGCTCACCAAAAATCAGCGGGGGAAGGTACCAAGAGACCCAGTACTTC. It specifies CASSPKISGGRYQETQYF.

There are a few counts of this clone. The V call is TRBV5-6, the J call TRBJ1-1; 10 bases are a match to TRBD1. Looked up from germline, CDR1 is SGHDT and CDR2 is YYEEEE. Unmatched junction bases numbered 5, after V lost 3 bases and J lost 0 bases. This CDR3 has 16 residues. The CDR3 here is CASSSGTGAMNTEAFF. The CDR3 DNA sequence: TGTGCCAGCAGCTCCGGGACAGGGGCGATGAACACTGAAGCTTTCTTT.

V is TRBV5-1 and J is TRBJ2-1; 10 nucleotides align to TRBD1. The CDR3 has 16 amino acids. Germline lookup yields CDR1 SGHRS and CDR2 YFSETQ. After removal of 3 bases from V and 7 bases from J, the junction contained 10 bases not matched to a gene. CDR3 sequence (DNA): TGCGCCAGCAGCTGGACCGGGACAGGGGCGGGGAATGAGCAGTTCTTC. Residues: CASSWTGTGAGNEQFF. Full variable domain (rest looked up from reference TRBV5-1 and TRBJ2-1): KAGVTQTPRYLIKTRGQQVTLSCSPISGHRSVSWYQQTPGQGLQFLFEYFSETQRNKGNFPGRFSGRQFSNSRSEMNVSTLELGDSALYLCASSWTGTGAGNEQFFGPGTRLTVL.

V is TRBV28 and J is TRBJ2-4; 7 bases line up with TRBD2. The germline V gene encodes CDR1 MDHEN and CDR2 SYDVKM. The CDR3 sequence is 15 residues long. Trimming took 7 bases from V and 9 from J; bases not matched to a gene: 15. The CDR3 protein is CASNGVGEGKGIQYF. DNA of the CDR3: TGTGCCAGCAACGGAGTTGGGGAGGGTAAGGGCATTCAGTACTTC.

The rearrangement links TRBV4-3 to TRBJ1-5; 7 bases map to TRBD1. CDR3 size: 17 residues. Trimming cost V 1 base and J 0 bases; bases outside gene matches: 6. Germline V gene data show CDR1 as LGHNA and CDR2 as YSLEER. The CDR3 sequence is CASSQVGTDNSNQPQHF. The CDR3 DNA sequence: TGCGCCAGCAGCCAAGTTGGGACAGATAATAGCAATCAGCCCCAGCATTTT.

The chain has TRBV6-4 and TRBJ2-7, with 9 bases fitting TRBD1. The CDR3 is made up of 15 amino acids. The V and J ends lost 6 bases and 4 bases, in that order; junction bases with no gene match: 10. Germline V lookup: CDR1 MRHNA, CDR2 SNTAGT. Here the CDR3 DNA reads TGTGCCAGCAGGGAAGAGGGACAGGGAGTTTACGAGCAGTACTTC. Amino acids: CASREEGQGVYEQYF.

The chain has TRBV10-3 and TRBJ1-2; tentatively, D is TRBD1 (5 bases). The CDR3 consists of 16 residues. CDR1 is ENHRY, CDR2 SYGVKD, per germline. Trimming stripped 3 bases from V and 4 bases from J, with 18 bases between. CDR3 sequence reads: CAISDSGKGWGYGYTF. CDR3 coding DNA: TGTGCCATCAGTGACTCTGGGAAGGGGTGGGGCTATGGCTACACCTTC.

This clone was detected a few times. V and J are TRBV5-4 and TRBJ2-7; tentatively, D is TRBD2 (5 bases). CDR1 is SGHNT, CDR2 YYREEE, per germline (reference sequence). This CDR3 spans 15 amino acids. Trimming shortened V by 0 bases and J by 2 bases, and 12 bases separated the two germline ends. The CDR3 is CASSLVPGIPYEQYF. CDR3 DNA: TGTGCCAGCAGCTTGGTGCCCGGGATCCCCTACGAGCAGTACTTC. Based on the CDR3 plus reference TRBV5-4 and TRBJ2-7, the full variable domain is ETGVTQSPTHLIKTRGQQVTLRCSSQSGHNTVSWYQQALGQGPQFIFQYYREEENGRGNFPPRFSGLQFPNYSSELNVNALELDDSALYLCASSLVPGIPYEQYFGPGTRLTVT.

This sequence joins TRBV5-1 and TRBJ2-3; 8 nucleotides align to TRBD2. The V gene end was trimmed by 4 bases and the J gene end by 3 bases; junction bases not matched to a gene: 4. The CDR3 extends over 14 amino acids. Germline V gives CDR1 SGHRS, CDR2 YFSETQ. The CDR3 DNA is TGCGCCAGCAGCGTACTAGCGGAGACAGATACGCAGTATTTT. It encodes CASSVLAETDTQYF.

There are a few counts of this clone. V gene TRBV10-3 combines with J gene TRBJ2-5; D may be TRBD2 (6 bases). Germline V gene lookup returns CDR1 ENHRY and CDR2 SYGVKD. CDR3 length equals 11 residues. V was clipped by 6 bases and J by 4 bases, with 6 bases between them. CDR3 in amino acids: CAIRGGETQYF. CDR3 in DNA: TGTGCCATCAGGGGGGGAGAGACCCAGTACTTC.

The rearrangement joins TRBV7-2 to TRBJ1-2; no reliable D call. This CDR3 spans 15 amino acids. V lost 2 bases to trimming and J lost 5 bases, with 15 bases between them. The V gene's germline CDR1 is SGHTA and CDR2 FQGNSA. The CDR3 sequence is CASSLTSDGVYGYTF. CDR3 nucleotides: TGTGCCAGCAGCTTAACGTCGGACGGGGTATATGGCTACACCTTC.

The chain uses TRBV7-6 and TRBJ1-1; 8 positions agree with TRBD1. The CDR3 covers 13 residues. After removal of 4 bases from V and 9 bases from J, the junction contained 7 bases not matched to a gene. CDR1 is SGHVS, CDR2 FNYEAQ, per germline. This chain's CDR3 is CASSSQGVQKAFF. The CDR3 DNA reads as TGTGCCAGCAGCTCACAGGGGGTTCAAAAAGCTTTCTTT.

This rearrangement joins TRBV4-3 to TRBJ2-2; TRBD1 matches at 7 bases. V lost 0 bases and J lost 5; bases outside the gene matches: 6. The germline V gene has CDR1 LGHNA and CDR2 YSLEER. The CDR3 extends over 16 amino acids. Here the CDR3 DNA reads TGCGCCAGCAGCCAAGAATTCTTGACAGGGACCGGGGAGCTGTTTTTT. Its protein product is CASSQEFLTGTGELFF.

This clone was counted only a few times. The V and J genes are TRBV2 and TRBJ2-1, with TRBD1 matching over 7 bases. CDR3 length: 13 amino acids. The V segment lost 9 bases and the J segment 3 bases; nucleotides outside the gene matches: 5. From germline, CDR1 is SNHLY and CDR2 FYNNEI. In DNA, the CDR3 is TGTGCCAGTTCGGGACAGCTCTACAATGAGCAGTTCTTC. Translation gives CASSGQLYNEQFF.

The chain is built from TRBV11-2 and TRBJ1-1; D may be TRBD1 (5 bases). The CDR3 is 12 amino acids. The V and J ends lost 3 bases and 7 bases respectively, with 9 bases between them. CDR1 and CDR2 from the germline V gene are SGHAT and FQNNGV. As DNA, the CDR3 is TGTGCCAGCAGCTTTCTGGGGCTTGAAGCTTTCTTT. This translates into CASSFLGLEAFF.

The J gene is TRBJ2-2, the V gene TRBV2; the match to TRBD1 covers 9 bases. Looked up from germline, CDR1 is SNHLY and CDR2 is FYNNEI. The CDR3 spans 15 residues. V lost 7 bases and J lost 4; bases outside the gene matches: 7. The CDR3 here is CASMRTGARTGELFF. CDR3 sequence (DNA): TGTGCCAGCATGAGGACAGGGGCACGCACCGGGGAGCTGTTTTTT.

The rearrangement joins TRBV6-4 to TRBJ2-1; TRBD2 aligns across 10 bases. V was clipped by 0 bases and J by 6 bases; unmatched bases: 11. CDR1 MRHNA and CDR2 SNTAGT come from the germline V gene. The CDR3 totals 18 residues. The CDR3 region has the DNA TGTGCCAGCAGTGACTCGGAAGGGAGCAGCGGGGGGGCCAATGAGCAGTTCTTC. This sequence encodes CASSDSEGSSGGANEQFF.

The chain is built from TRBV7-2 and TRBJ2-7; 7 bases match TRBD2. The CDR3 is made up of 16 amino acids. Germline loops: CDR1 SGHTA, CDR2 FQGNSA. Germline trimming cut 9 bases from V and 0 bases from J; bases unmatched to any gene: 14. The CDR3 region has the DNA TGTGCCAGTACCGAGCGTGGGGGGGGGATCTCCTACGAGCAGTACTTC. Translation: CASTERGGGISYEQYF.

This clone appeared a few times. The chain recombines TRBV19 with TRBJ1-1; D is possibly TRBD1 (5 bases). The CDR3 length is 13 residues. The V end was cut by 7 bases, the J end by 8 bases, with 17 bases between. CDR1 and CDR2 (germline): LNHDA, SQIVND (reference sequence). The CDR3 nucleotides read TGTGCCAGTACCAATGCGGGGGGAGGCGAAGCTTTCTTT. Its translation is CASTNAGGGEAFF.

The rearrangement joins TRBV6-1 to TRBJ2-7; TRBD1 agrees at 9 bases. V lost 4 bases to trimming and J lost 3 bases; unmatched junction nucleotides: 4. Germline lookup yields CDR1 MNHNS and CDR2 SASEGT. This CDR3 has 14 amino acids. The CDR3 sequence: CASSGGQGGYEQYF. DNA of the CDR3: TGTGCCAGCAGTGGGGGACAGGGTGGCTACGAGCAGTACTTC.

The genes are TRBV5-1 and TRBJ2-1; 10 nucleotides agree with TRBD1. The germline CDR1 and CDR2 sequences are SGHRS and YFSETQ. Trimming removed 4 bases from V and 9 bases from J; junction bases left unmatched: 13. This CDR3 spans 16 amino acids. The CDR3: CASSLTIRDRGSEQFF. In nucleotides, the CDR3 is TGCGCCAGCAGCCTTACGATCCGGGACAGGGGAAGTGAGCAGTTCTTC.

The chain couples TRBV15 to TRBJ2-1; possible D gene TRBD2, 5 bases. Germline V gene data show CDR1 as LNHNV and CDR2 as YYDKDF (reference sequence). V lost 0 bases and J lost 0, with 12 bases in between. The CDR3 covers 17 residues. In DNA, the CDR3 is TGTGCCACCAGCAGAGATCTCGGGGAACACTCCTACAATGAGCAGTTCTTC. Protein: CATSRDLGEHSYNEQFF.

This clone was counted a few times. The chain is built from TRBV5-4 and TRBJ1-1; 9 nucleotides line up with TRBD1. This CDR3 is built from 16 residues. Losses at the gene ends were 4 bases for V and 4 bases for J; bases not matched to a gene: 11. Germline CDR1 reads SGHNT; CDR2 reads YYREEE (reference sequence). The CDR3 DNA reads as TGTGCCAGCAGCGAAATGGGACAGGGTTGGGGCACTGAAGCTTTCTTT. Amino acid sequence: CASSEMGQGWGTEAFF. Variable domain in full (rest from reference TRBV5-4 and TRBJ1-1): ETGVTQSPTHLIKTRGQQVTLRCSSQSGHNTVSWYQQALGQGPQFIFQYYREEENGRGNFPPRFSGLQFPNYSSELNVNALELDDSALYLCASSEMGQGWGTEAFFGQGTRLTVV.

The chain has TRBV9 and TRBJ2-5; 7 nucleotides line up with TRBD2. The CDR3 sequence is 12 residues long. J lost 12 bases, V lost 0 bases, and 5 bases had no gene match. Germline V gives CDR1 SGDLS, CDR2 YYNGEE. CDR3: CASSVDAGTKYF. DNA of the CDR3: TGTGCCAGCAGCGTAGACGCCGGGACTAAGTACTTC. The full variable domain, rest sourced from reference TRBV9 and TRBJ2-5, is DSGVTQTPKHLITATGQRVTLRCSPRSGDLSVYWYQQSLDQGLQFLIQYYNGEERAKGNILERFSAQQFPDLHSELNLSSLELGDSALYFCASSVDAGTKYFGPGTRLLVL.

The chain employs TRBV30 and TRBJ2-1; 7 bases align to TRBD2. The V gene end was trimmed by 8 bases and the J gene end by 2 bases; junction bases not matched to a gene: 9. The CDR3 runs 14 residues. CDR1 is GTSNPN and CDR2 is SVGIG in the germline V gene (reference sequence). The CDR3 here is CARGSGTTYNEQFF. DNA for the CDR3: TGTGCCCGAGGGAGCGGGACTACCTACAATGAGCAGTTCTTC.